This T cell receptor beta chain was recovered during a study of OX40 agonist ivuxolimab in advanced cancers. The CDR3 spans 15 residues. Germline loops: CDR1 SGHDT, CDR2 YYEEEE. The ends lost 4 bases at V and 4 bases at J; junction bases unmatched: 8. The protocol was immunoSEQ multiplex PCR, while the TCRdb copy is restricted to in-frame clones and leaves out a portion. This table has 65,000 to 85,000 clones, approximately 86% appearing once. This clone was picked up one time. The input for sequencing was CD4+ or CD8+ T cells sorted from blood, taken in a trial of the OX40 agonist ivuxolimab. V gene TRBV5-6 combines with J gene TRBJ2-5; 9 bases line up with TRBD1. This clonotype originated in an adult with an advanced solid tumor such as melanoma, head and neck, liver or kidney cancer. CDR3 nucleotides: TGTGCCAGCAGCACCGGGACAGGGAGGGGAGAGACCCAGTACTTC. Its protein product is CASSTGTGRGETQYF. Full variable domain (rest looked up from reference TRBV5-6 and TRBJ2-5): DAGVTQSPTHLIKTRGQQVTLRCSPKSGHDTVSWYQQALGQGPQFIFQYYEEEERQRGNFPDRFSGHQFPNYSSELNVNALLLGDSALYLCASSTGTGRGETQYFGPGTRLLVL.